This is a list of T cell receptor beta chains from one sample in a study of sequential checkpoint blockade in melanoma. This table comes from immunoSEQ multiplex PCR, and its TCRdb copy is limited to in-frame clones, with some not included. The table records about 17,000 clones, around 77% of them present only once. This specimen consisted of CD8+ T cells sorted from blood (inferred from file names), obtained from a patient given nivolumab and ipilimumab in sequence. These receptors came from a human donor with melanoma. CDR3s include the opening cysteine and the closing phenylalanine or tryptophan. D genes are given only for firm matches. Clone size is not always given. Where it is, it says once, few, many or a class for expanded clones.

TRBV7-8,TRBD1,TRBJ1-4,few,TGTGCCAGCAGTCGCACGACAGGGGGCTATGAAAAACTGTTTTTT,CASSRTTGGYEKLFF
TRBV28,TRBD1,TRBJ1-3,-,TGTGCCAGCAGTTTATACGGGACAGGGGGAGGCGGACCTGGAAACACCATATATTTT,CASSLYGTGGGGPGNTIYF
TRBV7-9,TRBD1,TRBJ2-7,-,TGTGCCAGCAGCCTTTTTGGACAGGAGATTTCCTACGAGCAGTACTTC,CASSLFGQEISYEQYF
TRBV21-1,-,TRBJ1-4,few,TGTGCCAGCAGTTCCCTCCGGGACTACTGCCGCAGACAGAATGAAAAACTGTTTTTT,CASSSLRDYCRRQNEKLFF
TRBV9,-,TRBJ2-2,few,TGTGCCAGCAGCGCCACGGCCGGGGAGCTGTTTTTT,CASSATAGELFF
TRBV25-1,-,TRBJ2-7,-,TGTGCCAGCAGCCCCCGTGAGGTGGACTACTCCTCGGAGCAGTACTTC,CASSPREVDYSSEQYF
TRBV9,-,TRBJ1-1,-,TGTGCCAGCAGCGTAGACGTGGGAGCCACTGAAGCTTTCTTT,CASSVDVGATEAFF
TRBV2,TRBD1,TRBJ1-1,-,TGTGCCAGCAGGCGGGACAGGGGTACTGAAGCTTTCTTT,CASRRDRGTEAFF
TRBV30,-,TRBJ1-1,-,TGTGCCTGGATCGAGGGAGGACATCGCACTGAAGCTTTCTTT,CAWIEGGHRTEAFF
TRBV28,-,TRBJ2-7,-,TGTGCCAGCAGCTCCTACTACGAGCAGTACTTC,CASSSYYEQYF
TRBV6-1,-,TRBJ2-7,-,TGTGCCAGCAGTGAAGGTCAGGGGCACTACTACGAGCAGTACTTC,CASSEGQGHYYEQYF
TRBV18,-,TRBJ2-1,large,TGTGCCAGCTCACCGGCAGGGTACTACAATGAGCAGTTCTTC,CASSPAGYYNEQFF
TRBV4-2,TRBD1,TRBJ2-7,few,TGTGCCAGCTCGGGGGGACAGGGGTTTGTATACGAGCAGTACTTC,CASSGGQGFVYEQYF
TRBV19,TRBD1,TRBJ2-7,-,TGTGCCAGTAGTCCCCTTCCGGGACAGTTAGGCGAGCAGTACTTC,CASSPLPGQLGEQYF
TRBV6-6,-,TRBJ2-6,-,TGTGCCAGCAGTTACTCGAGCTCTGGGGCCAACGTCCTGACTTTC,CASSYSSSGANVLTF
TRBV27,TRBD1,TRBJ1-5,few,TGTGCCAGCAGTTTATCGTCCAGGGGGCCCCGCCAGCCCCAGCATTTT,CASSLSSRGPRQPQHF
TRBV11-1,TRBD1,TRBJ1-1,-,TGTGCCAGCAGCTTCAGGACAGGGAACACTGAAGCTTTCTTT,CASSFRTGNTEAFF
TRBV27,-,TRBJ2-7,-,TGTGCCAGCAGTTTTGGCCTCAGCTCCTACGAGCAGTACTTC,CASSFGLSSYEQYF
TRBV4-1,-,TRBJ2-7,few,TGCGCCAGCAGCACGTCGCGGGCCTACGAGCAGTACTTC,CASSTSRAYEQYF
TRBV15,-,TRBJ1-5,-,TGTGCCACCAGCCTCGACAGTAGCAATCAGCCCCAGCATTTT,CATSLDSSNQPQHF
TRBV11-2,-,TRBJ2-7,-,TGTGCCAGCAGCTCACGCCGGGACATCTCCTACGAGCAGTACTTC,CASSSRRDISYEQYF
TRBV28,-,TRBJ1-2,-,TGTGCCAGCAGGGAGACTAACTATGGCTACACCTTC,CASRETNYGYTF
TRBV29-1,-,TRBJ2-7,-,TGCAGCGTTGCCGGGGGGCTGGAGTACGAGCAGTACTTC,CSVAGGLEYEQYF
TRBV5-1,TRBD1,TRBJ1-5,-,TGCGCCAGCAGCTTACAGGGGTATAGCAATCAGCCCCAGCATTTT,CASSLQGYSNQPQHF
TRBV27,TRBD2,TRBJ2-5,-,TGTGCCAGCAGTTTATCGGGGGGGGGTGAGACCCAGTACTTC,CASSLSGGGETQYF
TRBV13,-,TRBJ2-7,-,TGTGCCAGCAGCGAACAGGGCTACGAGCAGTACTTC,CASSEQGYEQYF
TRBV6-5,TRBD2,TRBJ2-1,-,TGTGCCAGCAGTTACTCAGCTAGCGGCGCCTACAATGAGCAGTTCTTC,CASSYSASGAYNEQFF
TRBV4-2,TRBD2,TRBJ2-5,-,TGTGCCAGCAGCCCGGGGGGGACCCAGTACTTC,CASSPGGTQYF
TRBV15,TRBD2,TRBJ2-3,few,TGTGCCACCAGCAGGGTGGGCGGGAGTATGGATACGCAGTATTTT,CATSRVGGSMDTQYF
TRBV9,TRBD1,TRBJ2-3,-,TGTGCCAGCAGCGTAGTGGGTGGGACAGGCACAGATACGCAGTATTTT,CASSVVGGTGTDTQYF
TRBV25-1,-,TRBJ1-2,-,TGTGCCAGCAGTGAAGTCCGGCGGGGCTACACCTTC,CASSEVRRGYTF
TRBV5-3,TRBD1,TRBJ1-6,-,TGTGCCCTCAGGGGGTTTACAGGGGCCTTATCACCCCTCCACTTT,CALRGFTGALSPLHF
TRBV7-8,-,TRBJ2-1,-,TGTGCCAGCAGCTTAGTGGTGGCAGGGGTCAATTTAGAGCAGTTCTTC,CASSLVVAGVNLEQFF
TRBV21-1,-,TRBJ2-3,medium-sized,TGTGCCAGCAACCCGGGACTAGCGGTAACAGATACGCAGTATTTT,CASNPGLAVTDTQYF
TRBV27,TRBD1,TRBJ2-5,-,TGTGCCAGCAGTCCTATCCCGGACAGGGTGGAGACCCAGTACTTC,CASSPIPDRVETQYF
TRBV19,-,TRBJ2-7,few,TGTGCCAGTAGTGGGAGAGGACAGGTATGGGGAGGCGAGCAGTACTTC,CASSGRGQVWGGEQYF
TRBV5-6,-,TRBJ1-1,-,TGTGCCAGCAGCCCAGTGCAAACCCGTGAAGCTTTCTTT,CASSPVQTREAFF
TRBV27,TRBD1,TRBJ1-3,-,TGTGCCAGCAGTTTCAGGGGGCCTGGAAACACCATATATTTT,CASSFRGPGNTIYF
TRBV11-2,TRBD1,TRBJ2-7,once,TGTGCCAGCAGCTTAACGATAGGGACAGGTGGATTTTCCGAGCAGTACTTC,CASSLTIGTGGFSEQYF
TRBV10-3,-,TRBJ2-7,-,TGTGCCATCAAGGAGGGGACAGATACCTACGAGCAGTACTTC,CAIKEGTDTYEQYF
TRBV27,TRBD1,TRBJ1-5,-,TGTGCCAGCAGTTTAGACAGGGGCGGACGGCAGCCCCAGCATTTT,CASSLDRGGRQPQHF
TRBV7-8,-,TRBJ2-7,-,TGTGCCAGCAGCCAGACTAGTACCCACGAGCAGTACTTC,CASSQTSTHEQYF
TRBV2,-,TRBJ2-7,-,TGTGCCAGCAGGAGCCCAAATCTGGAGCAGTACTTC,CASRSPNLEQYF
TRBV12-5,-,TRBJ2-7,-,TGTGCTAGTGGTTTGGCCTACTACGAGCAGTACTTC,CASGLAYYEQYF
TRBV30,TRBD1,TRBJ1-4,-,TGTGCCTGGACGACAGGGGCTTCGAATGAAAAACTGTTTTTT,CAWTTGASNEKLFF
TRBV21-1,-,TRBJ2-7,-,TGTGCCAGCAGCAATAGGAGCCTCAGCTCCTACGAGCAGTACTTC,CASSNRSLSSYEQYF
TRBV25-1,-,TRBJ1-1,-,TGTGCCAGCAGTGGAACAGGTCTACTTACTGAAGCTTTCTTT,CASSGTGLLTEAFF
TRBV6-6,-,TRBJ2-7,-,TGTGCCAGCAGTCCGACCCGAAGGGGCGAGCAGTACTTC,CASSPTRRGEQYF
TRBV6-5,TRBD1,TRBJ1-1,-,TGTGCCAGCAGTACCCTTCCAGGGGGACATACTGAAGCTTTCTTT,CASSTLPGGHTEAFF
TRBV28,-,TRBJ2-7,-,TGTGCCAGCAGTGCGGGCTACGAGCAGTACTTC,CASSAGYEQYF
TRBV25-1,TRBD1,TRBJ1-5,-,TGTGCCAGCAGTCCGAGTGGGACAGGGAGTCAGCCCCAGCATTTT,CASSPSGTGSQPQHF
TRBV27,TRBD1,TRBJ1-5,-,TGTGCCAGCACACCCCGACAGGGAATAGGAGGTCAGCCCCAGCATTTT,CASTPRQGIGGQPQHF
TRBV16,-,TRBJ2-7,-,TGTGCCAGCAGTCTTTCGGAGGGAGTGGGCGAGCAGTACTTC,CASSLSEGVGEQYF
TRBV11-3,-,TRBJ2-7,-,TGTGCCAGCAGCCCGGCGGGACCCTACGAGCAGTACTTC,CASSPAGPYEQYF
TRBV13,-,TRBJ1-2,-,TGTGCCAGCAGCTTAGAGTTGGTCAGGGATGTTCATGGCTACACCTTC,CASSLELVRDVHGYTF
TRBV13,-,TRBJ1-2,few,TGTGCCAGCAGCCTAGGAGACACGAGCTATGGCTACACCTTC,CASSLGDTSYGYTF
TRBV7-3,-,TRBJ2-7,-,TGTGCCAGCAGCTTGGGCGGGGCGTCCTACGAGCAGTACTTC,CASSLGGASYEQYF
TRBV5-1,TRBD1,TRBJ1-6,-,TGCGCCAGCAGCCCGGGACAGGGGTATTCACCCCTCCACTTT,CASSPGQGYSPLHF
TRBV25-1,-,TRBJ1-4,-,TGTGCCAGCAGTTCTTCAGGGTTTGGTAATGAAAAACTGTTTTTT,CASSSSGFGNEKLFF
TRBV21-1,-,TRBJ1-3,-,TGTGCCAGCAGCAAAGTTAAGGGGGCTGGAAACACCATATATTTT,CASSKVKGAGNTIYF